This T cell receptor (beta chain) was sequenced in a study of Graves' ophthalmopathy and Graves' hyperthyroidism. Hyperthyroidism counted as stable given no ophthalmopathy within 18 months of follow-up. Study-level points and caveats: In blood appeared most of the expanded thyroid clonotypes whose frequency exceeded 0.001. Using 13 signatures, a model distinguished ophthalmopathy from stable hyperthyroidism, reaching roughly 90% sensitivity and approximately 80% specificity. The model's prediction of ophthalmopathy progression had approximately 68% sensitivity and around 72% specificity.

The CDR3 has 17 residues. Per germline, CDR1 SGHAT and CDR2 FQNNGV. Trimming took 5 bases from V and 2 from J, leaving 16 bases between them. For repertoire sequencing, the TCR beta CDR3 regions were amplified from RNA transcripts. First-round RT-PCR relied on HTBI primers, and a second-round multiplex PCR came next. Via MiXCR, TCRdb re-called the multiplex PCR reads, giving one row per CDR3 protein. The data hold around 400,000 distinct CDR3 sequences, with about 21% observed a single time. This clonotype was detected many times. Its antigen is unknown. This may stem from a read error, because a much larger clone lies one nucleotide away.

The sequenced sample consisted of peripheral blood. This chain connects TRBV11-2 to TRBJ1-6; D remains ambiguous. The sequence was collected from a woman aged 18-29 years with stable Graves' hyperthyroidism. This CDR3 is CASSLYFQVAYNSPLHF. The CDR3 DNA sequence: TGTGCCAGCAGCCTATACTTTCAGGTCGCCTATAATTCACCCCTCCACTTT.